The 7 T cell receptor beta chains below all came from one sample that was sequenced in a study of blood T cell repertoires in COVID-19. Sequencing used immunoSEQ multiplex PCR; TCRdb keeps in-frame clones, though not all of them. The data hold some 260,000 clones, with approximately 88% observed a single time. What was sequenced was peripheral blood. The receptors here all came from a woman aged 30 to 39 with COVID-19, enrolled during active disease.

This chain joins TRBV2 and TRBJ2-7; 8 bases match TRBD1. The CDR3 loop spans 13 amino acids. The V and J ends lost 11 bases and 5 bases, in that order; junction bases with no gene match: 11. CDR1 and CDR2 (germline): SNHLY, FYNNEI. This CDR3 reads CAVSTGQVDEQYF. CDR3 bases: TGTGCCGTATCAACGGGACAGGTCGACGAGCAGTACTTC.

This clone was found once. V is TRBV12-3 or TRBV12-4 and J is TRBJ2-1; D uncertain. The V gene lost 6 bases and the J gene lost 9 bases, with 15 bases spanning the gap. This CDR3 has 13 amino acids. The DNA of the CDR3 is TGTGCCAGCAGCCCCACCGTAGTTGGTGAGCAGTTCTTC. Translation: CASSPTVVGEQFF.

This clone was picked up one time. V is TRBV18 and J is TRBJ2-1, with 11 bases matching TRBD2. The V gene's germline CDR1 is KGHSH and CDR2 LQKENI. The CDR3 loop spans 14 amino acids. Trimming took 6 bases from V and 7 from J; bases not matched to a gene: 5. The DNA for the CDR3 is TGTGCCAGCTCCGGGACTAGCGGCTGGAATGAGCAGTTCTTC. It encodes CASSGTSGWNEQFF.

The chain employs TRBV18 and TRBJ2-3; 11 nucleotides align to TRBD2. The CDR3 runs to 18 residues. Germline-derived CDR1 and CDR2 are KGHSH and LQKENI. V dropped 3 bases and J dropped 0; count of bases not matched to a gene: 8. CDR3 region: CASSPRQGLAASTDTQYF. The DNA of the CDR3 is TGTGCCAGCTCACCCCGCCAGGGACTAGCGGCAAGCACAGATACGCAGTATTTT.

J is TRBJ1-1 and V is TRBV28, with 7 bases aligning to TRBD1. Germline V gene data show CDR1 as MDHEN and CDR2 as SYDVKM. This CDR3 is 15 amino acids long. The junction had 10 bases not matched to a gene; V was cut back by 6 bases and J by 3 bases. This CDR3 reads CASSSVAGGYTEAFF. Here the CDR3 DNA reads TGTGCCAGCAGCTCGGTTGCAGGGGGTTACACTGAAGCTTTCTTT.

The chain recombines TRBV6-1 with TRBJ2-7; D possibly corresponds to TRBD1 (6 bases). The V and J ends lost 6 bases and 4 bases respectively, with 37 bases between them. This CDR3 has 21 amino acids. Germline V lookup: CDR1 MNHNS, CDR2 SASEGT. The CDR3: CASREILGNSLSRDTLYEQYF. The CDR3 bases are TGTGCCAGCAGAGAAATACTGGGGAACTCTCTATCCCGGGACACCCTTTACGAGCAGTACTTC.

The genes are TRBV18 and TRBJ1-6; D is perhaps TRBD1 (5 bases). CDR3 length equals 14 residues. The germline CDR1 and CDR2 sequences are KGHSH and LQKENI. V was pared by 2 bases and J by 7 bases, with 9 bases between. The CDR3 here is CASSPGGDNSPLHF. The CDR3 region has the DNA TGTGCCAGCTCACCAGGGGGGGACAATTCACCCCTCCACTTT.